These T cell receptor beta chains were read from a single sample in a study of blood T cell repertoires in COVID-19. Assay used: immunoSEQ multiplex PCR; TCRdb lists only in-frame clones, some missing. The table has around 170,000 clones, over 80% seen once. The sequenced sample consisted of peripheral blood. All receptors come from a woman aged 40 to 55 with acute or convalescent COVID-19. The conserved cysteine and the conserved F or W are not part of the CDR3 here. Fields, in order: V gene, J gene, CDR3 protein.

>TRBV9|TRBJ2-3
ASTGAPGGRGDTQY
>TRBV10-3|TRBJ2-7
AISESATSSYEQY
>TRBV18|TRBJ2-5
ASSGMAGGLETQY
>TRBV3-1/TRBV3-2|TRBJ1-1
ASSQWAGGARFLNTEAF
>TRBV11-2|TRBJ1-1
ASSQMNTEAF
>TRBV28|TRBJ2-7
ASRPLQGAEQY
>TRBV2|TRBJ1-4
ASSPGQGLREKLF
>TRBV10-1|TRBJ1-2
ASSEKLGQYYGYT
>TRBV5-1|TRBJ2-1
ASSFGGTDGGLAGDKF
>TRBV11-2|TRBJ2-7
ASSLGVSYEQY
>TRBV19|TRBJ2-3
ASSPGHSTDTQY
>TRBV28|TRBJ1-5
ASSFPPNQPQH
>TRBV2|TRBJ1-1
ATRQGVYTEAF
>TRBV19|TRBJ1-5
ASSIGGRGFGQPQH
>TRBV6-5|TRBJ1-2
ASRGQGGGYT